The 15 T cell receptor beta chains reported below all come from one sample, sequenced in a study of shared clonotypes between healthy human individuals. Some clones are missing from TCRdb's copy, which holds only in-frame ones; the method was immunoSEQ multiplex PCR. The sample shows millions of clones, about 92% of them seen only once. The naive CD8 fraction comprised CD45RO-negative cells positively selected for CCR7 and excluded terminally differentiated effector memory CD45RA+ cells. Sequencing used naive CD8+ T cells from PBMCs. The receptor set was obtained from a man between 18 and 29 years old in good health. Some clones in this sample may be carry-over from other donors' samples.

This chain links TRBV11-1 with TRBJ2-7, with no clear D. The CDR3 consists of 12 residues. Per germline, CDR1 SGHAT and CDR2 FQDESV (reference sequence). V lost 4 bases, J lost 4 bases, and 8 bases lay in between. This chain's CDR3 is CASSSRPYEQYF. In DNA, the CDR3 is TGTGCCAGCAGCTCCCGGCCTTACGAGCAGTACTTC.

The chain recombines TRBV18 with TRBJ2-7, with D possibly TRBD2 on 5 matching bases. This CDR3 spans 13 amino acids. CDR1 KGHSH and CDR2 LQKENI come from the germline V gene. V shed 6 bases and J shed 4 bases, with 13 bases lying between them. CDR3: CASSLTRYYEQYF. Written as DNA, the CDR3 is TGTGCCAGCTCTCTCACTAGATATTACGAGCAGTACTTC.

The chain combines TRBV29-1 with TRBJ2-3; D possibly uses TRBD1 or TRBD2 (5 bases each). Trimming took off 7 bases at V and 6 bases at J, with 17 bases between the two ends. This CDR3 region has 13 residues. CDR1 SQVTM and CDR2 ANQGSEA come from the germline V gene. CDR3 in amino acids: CSGRDATADTQYF. Written as DNA, the CDR3 is TGCAGCGGCCGGGACGCGACAGCGGATACGCAGTATTTT.

The chain uses TRBV4-1 and TRBJ2-1; 9 bases fit TRBD2. The germline V gene encodes CDR1 MGHRA and CDR2 YSYEKL. V was pared by 0 bases and J by 3 bases, with 3 bases of the junction left unmatched. The CDR3 runs to 16 residues. The CDR3 reads CASSQDRLADYNEQFF. In DNA form, the CDR3 reads TGCGCCAGCAGCCAAGATCGACTAGCGGACTACAATGAGCAGTTCTTC.

The V gene is TRBV28, the J gene TRBJ1-2; D unclear. The CDR3 runs 16 residues. Looked up from germline, CDR1 is MDHEN and CDR2 is SYDVKM. V lost 1 base, J lost 0 bases, and 12 bases lay in between. CDR3 residues: CASSLLTVLSNYGYTF. Written as DNA, the CDR3 is TGTGCCAGCAGTTTATTAACTGTACTGTCTAACTATGGCTACACCTTC.

J is TRBJ2-2 and V is TRBV28; D might be TRBD2 (5 bases). CDR1 is MDHEN, CDR2 SYDVKM, per germline. The CDR3 has 15 residues. V shed 2 bases and J shed 0 bases, with 7 bases lying between them. The CDR3 loop reads CASSLRLSNTGELFF. CDR3 DNA sequence: TGTGCCAGCAGTTTAAGACTATCGAACACCGGGGAGCTGTTTTTT. Variable domain in full (rest from reference TRBV28 and TRBJ2-2): DVKVTQSSRYLVKRTGEKVFLECVQDMDHENMFWYRQDPGLGLRLIYFSYDVKMKEKGDIPEGYSVSREKKERFSLILESASTNQTSMYLCASSLRLSNTGELFFGEGSRLTVL.

The gene calls are TRBV15 and TRBJ1-2; tentative D call: TRBD1 (5 bases). V shed 6 bases and J shed 4 bases, with 15 bases lying between them. This CDR3 contains 14 residues. Per germline, CDR1 LNHNV and CDR2 YYDKDF (reference sequence). CDR3 region: CATSPDTNPYGYTF. The CDR3, as DNA: TGTGCCACCAGTCCGGACACTAACCCCTATGGCTACACCTTC.

The chain combines TRBV11-2 with TRBJ2-1; D remains unclear. V lost 0 bases and J 7 bases, leaving 19 bases between the germline ends. This CDR3 spans 17 amino acids. CDR1 SGHAT and CDR2 FQNNGV come from the germline V gene. The CDR3 DNA reads as TGTGCCAGCAGCTTAGATGGTTCTAGTGAGTGGTTTAATGAGCAGTTCTTC. Translated, it gives CASSLDGSSEWFNEQFF.

Written as DNA, the CDR3 is TGCAGCGTTGGCCGGGGACATAAAAGATCTAGCACAGATACGCAGTATTTT. This codes for CSVGRGHKRSSTDTQYF. The chain links TRBV29-1 to TRBJ2-3; maybe TRBD1 (6 bases). This CDR3 spans 17 amino acids. V lost 4 bases to trimming and J lost 0 bases, with 20 bases between them. Germline V gene data show CDR1 as SQVTM and CDR2 as ANQGSEA.

Only one count was recorded for this clone. The chain has TRBV7-9 and TRBJ1-1; D ambiguous. Looked up from germline, CDR1 is SEHNR and CDR2 is FQNEAQ (reference sequence). CDR3 size: 15 residues. V was pared by 5 bases and J by 1 base, with 14 bases between. For the CDR3, the DNA is TGTGCCAGCAGCCCTGCGGTGGCTGGGAACACTGAAGCTTTCTTT. Its translation: CASSPAVAGNTEAFF.

As to this clone: The same CDR3 is also encoded by other DNA sequences in this sample. V gene TRBV28 combines with J gene TRBJ2-7; 7 nucleotides line up with TRBD1. V lost 7 bases and J lost 2; bases outside the gene matches: 5. This CDR3 is 13 amino acids long. The germline V gene has CDR1 MDHEN and CDR2 SYDVKM. This chain's CDR3 is CASTLDRAYEQYF. DNA of the CDR3: TGTGCCAGCACCCTAGACAGGGCCTACGAGCAGTACTTC.

The chain joins TRBV10-3 to TRBJ2-2, with D perhaps TRBD2 (6 bases). V was pared by 8 bases and J by 5 bases, with 6 bases between. Germline-derived CDR1 and CDR2 are ENHRY and SYGVKD. The CDR3 contains 11 residues. CDR3 nucleotides: TGTGCCATCGGGGGGACCGGGGAGCTGTTTTTT. It yields the protein CAIGGTGELFF.

This chain connects TRBV14 to TRBJ2-7; D is ambiguous. The CDR3 spans 14 residues. V was shortened by 1 base and J by 3 bases, with 10 bases between the two germline ends. Germline lookup yields CDR1 SGHDN and CDR2 FVKESK. The CDR3 nucleotides read TGTGCCAGCAGCCAAGGACGGCTGCTCTACGAGCAGTACTTC. Residues: CASSQGRLLYEQYF.

CDR3 loop: CASSLGGQGNQPQHF. CDR3 nucleotide sequence: TGTGCCAGCAGCTTAGGGGGGCAGGGCAATCAGCCCCAGCATTTT. This chain connects TRBV7-8 to TRBJ1-5, with D possibly being TRBD1 (6 bases). Germline V gene lookup returns CDR1 SGHVS and CDR2 FQNEAQ. V gave up 1 base and J gave up 2 bases, with 9 bases separating them. The CDR3 covers 15 residues. The variable domain in full, completed from reference TRBV7-8 and TRBJ1-5, reads GAGVSQSPRYKVAKRGQDVALRCDPISGHVSLFWYQQALGQGPEFLTYFQNEAQLDKSGLPSDRFFAERPEGSVSTLKIQRTQQEDSAVYLCASSLGGQGNQPQHFGDGTRLSIL.

This clone was seen just once. The chain carries TRBV27 and TRBJ1-1; 7 bases are shared with TRBD1. Germline assignment: CDR1 MNHEY and CDR2 SMNVEV (reference sequence). CDR3 length: 17 amino acids. Trimming at V came to 6 bases and at J to 0 bases, leaving 13 bases not matched to a gene. The CDR3 DNA reads TGTGCCAGCAGGAGAAAATCCGGGACAGAGATGAACACTGAAGCTTTCTTT. Its protein product is CASRRKSGTEMNTEAFF.